The 20 T cell receptor beta chains in this list originate from one sample, sequenced in a study of blood T cells in healthy people across ages. Sample-barcoded 5' priming and a J-beta primer mix drove a second PCR of 7 to 11 cycles. TCRdb re-called the 5' RACE reads with MiXCR, one entry per CDR3 protein. Altogether approximately 1.5 million distinct CDR3 sequences are present, 40% to 45% being singletons, with the ten largest covering roughly 3.7%. The specimen was blood. The receptors here all came from a young woman in good health.

Comments on this clonotype: One junction end disagrees with the germline gene, perhaps due to a read error. The chain joins TRBV7-3 to TRBJ2-1; no clear D. The CDR3 spans 13 residues. The germline V gene encodes CDR1 SGHTA and CDR2 FQGTGA. The chain's CDR3 is CASSLISNNEQFF. The CDR3 DNA follows: TGTGCCAGCAGCCTGATCTCCAACAATGAGCAGTTCTTC.

This clonotype was picked up a small number of times. The chain combines TRBV18 with TRBJ2-5; 11 nucleotides match TRBD1. The germline V gene encodes CDR1 KGHSH and CDR2 LQKENI. The CDR3 extends over 15 amino acids. The V gene end was trimmed by 3 bases and the J gene end by 5 bases; junction bases not matched to a gene: 5. CDR3 sequence (DNA): TGTGCCAGCTCACCGGGGACAGGGGGTCTCGAGACCCAGTACTTC. As protein: CASSPGTGGLETQYF.

Ten or more counts support this clonotype. The J gene is TRBJ2-5, the V gene TRBV20-1, with D hard to call. The germline gives CDR1 DFQATT, CDR2 SNEGSKA (reference sequence). There are 11 residues in the CDR3. The germline V and J ends were trimmed by 3 bases and 5 bases, with 7 bases remaining between them. This chain's CDR3 is CSASRAETQYF. The CDR3 bases are TGCAGTGCTAGTAGGGCTGAGACCCAGTACTTC.

This clonotype occurred once. Relative to the germline gene, one junction end is altered; a read error may explain this. The V gene is TRBV6-1, the J gene TRBJ1-1; tentative D call: TRBD1 (5 bases). Germline V gene data show CDR1 as MNHNS and CDR2 as SASEGT. The CDR3 runs to 16 residues. The CDR3 region has the DNA TGTGGCAGCAGTTGGGACGGAAGAAAACTCAACACTGAAGCTTTCTTT. It specifies CGSSWDGRKLNTEAFF.

The rearrangement joins TRBV12-3 or TRBV12-4 to TRBJ2-5; TRBD2 is a possible D gene (5 bases). The CDR3 consists of 13 residues. V was pared by 7 bases and J by 5 bases, with 14 bases between. CDR3 sequence reads: CASKDSAQETQYF. CDR3 DNA: TGTGCCAGCAAGGACTCGGCCCAGGAGACCCAGTACTTC.

This rearrangement joins TRBV28 to TRBJ2-1; a possible D gene is TRBD2 (6 bases). Germline values: CDR1 MDHEN, CDR2 SYDVKM. This CDR3 contains 14 residues. V was clipped by 7 bases and J by 0 bases, with 10 bases between them. CDR3 protein: CASKDGSSYNEQFF. For the CDR3, the DNA is TGTGCCAGCAAGGACGGGAGCTCCTACAATGAGCAGTTCTTC.

The table lists this clonotype with a few counts. The chain uses TRBV30 and TRBJ1-2; D unclear. Germline values: CDR1 GTSNPN, CDR2 SVGIG (reference sequence). The V gene lost 2 bases and the J gene lost 5 bases, with 6 bases spanning the gap. This CDR3 has 11 residues. The CDR3 sequence is CAWSILYGYTF. Written as DNA, the CDR3 is TGTGCCTGGAGTATTTTGTATGGCTACACCTTC.

This clonotype is a singleton in its sample. One end of the junction is discordant with germline, which a read error may explain. V usage is TRBV7-6 and J usage is TRBJ2-7; D is possibly TRBD1 (5 bases). CDR1 and CDR2 (germline): SGHVS, FNYEAQ. The CDR3 consists of 14 residues. CDR3 region: CAGSLGAGPYEQYF. In DNA form, the CDR3 reads TGTGCCGGCAGCTTAGGTGCAGGGCCCTACGAGCAGTACTTC.

The rearrangement joins TRBV10-3 to TRBJ2-3, with 9 bases lining up with TRBD2. The CDR3 runs to 14 residues. From germline, CDR1 is ENHRY and CDR2 SYGVKD. The ends lost 6 bases at V and 7 bases at J; junction bases unmatched: 8. CDR3: CAISIAGAGNTQYF. As DNA, the CDR3 is TGTGCCATCAGCATAGCGGGGGCAGGGAATACGCAGTATTTT.

This clonotype has just a few counts. The V call is TRBV7-9, the J call TRBJ2-1; tentatively, D is TRBD1 (6 bases). V lost 7 bases, J lost 7 bases, and 14 bases lay in between. The CDR3 sequence is 13 residues long. CDR1 and CDR2 (germline): SEHNR, FQNEAQ (reference sequence). CDR3 in amino acids: CASTRTGKNEQFF. The DNA for the CDR3 is TGTGCCAGCACCCGTACAGGGAAGAATGAGCAGTTCTTC. The complete variable domain, with remaining parts taken from reference TRBV7-9 and TRBJ2-1, reads DTGVSQNPRHKITKRGQNVTFRCDPISEHNRLYWYRQTLGQGPEFLTYFQNEAQLEKSRLLSDRFSAERPKGSFSTLEIQRTEQGDSAMYLCASTRTGKNEQFFGPGTRLTVL.

The V gene is TRBV10-3, the J gene TRBJ1-1; a possible D gene is TRBD1 (6 bases). The V end was cut by 10 bases, the J end by 3 bases, with 24 bases between. The CDR3 length is 16 residues. Germline V gene lookup returns CDR1 ENHRY and CDR2 SYGVKD. The CDR3 nucleotides read TGTGCCACCCTCCAGGGGCCCGGGAGAAAGGACACTGAAGCTTTCTTT. It yields the protein CATLQGPGRKDTEAFF.

This rearrangement joins TRBV28 to TRBJ2-2; 8 nucleotides line up with TRBD1. The V and J ends lost 6 bases and 3 bases, in that order; junction bases with no gene match: 9. There are 16 residues in the CDR3. Germline CDR1 and CDR2: MDHEN and SYDVKM. The CDR3: CASSPLGTGYTGELFF. The DNA for the CDR3 is TGTGCCAGCAGCCCGCTCGGGACAGGATACACCGGGGAGCTGTTTTTT.

This clonotype has ten or more counts. This chain connects TRBV5-1 to TRBJ1-2, with 11 bases lining up with TRBD1. Germline values: CDR1 SGHRS, CDR2 YFSETQ. The V and J ends lost 5 bases and 5 bases, in that order; junction bases with no gene match: 5. The CDR3 spans 14 residues. The DNA for the CDR3 is TGCGCCAGCAGAGCCGGGACAGGGGGGTATGGCTACACCTTC. It specifies CASRAGTGGYGYTF.

A word on this clonotype: The junction departs from the called germline gene at one end, perhaps through a read error. The gene calls are TRBV29-1 and TRBJ2-1; 7 bases align to TRBD2. Germline CDR1 SQVTM, CDR2 ANQGSEA. This CDR3 is built from 15 residues. CDR3 nucleotide sequence: TGCAGCGTGGAAGATCTTGCGCGGGACTACTACGAGCAGTTCTTC. Amino acids: CSVEDLARDYYEQFF.

This chain uses TRBV3-1 with TRBJ1-5; tentatively, D is TRBD1 (5 bases). Trimming pared 1 base from V and 5 bases from J, leaving 9 bases between. This CDR3 is 14 amino acids long. Germline CDR1 and CDR2: LGHDT and YNNKEL (reference sequence). CDR3 coding DNA: TGTGCCAGCAGCCAAGTCGCAGGGCATCAGCCCCAGCATTTT. Protein: CASSQVAGHQPQHF.

V usage is TRBV11-2 and J usage is TRBJ2-7; TRBD2 might be the D (6 bases). The ends were cut back, 4 bases at V and 3 bases at J, with 13 bases in the middle. The germline V gene encodes CDR1 SGHAT and CDR2 FQNNGV. The CDR3 is 14 residues long. This CDR3 is CASSWDWRGYEQYF. The CDR3 DNA follows: TGTGCCAGCAGCTGGGACTGGAGGGGCTACGAGCAGTACTTC.

This clonotype was counted only a few times. The chain recombines TRBV11-2 with TRBJ2-3, with D perhaps TRBD2 (7 bases). CDR3 length: 17 residues. The V end lost 0 bases, the J end lost 5 bases, and 18 bases lay between the germline ends. CDR1 and CDR2 from the germline V gene are SGHAT and FQNNGV. The CDR3 protein is CASSLDGNARGLDTQYF. CDR3 in DNA: TGTGCCAGCAGCTTAGATGGGAATGCGCGGGGGCTAGATACGCAGTATTTT.

V and J are TRBV7-2 and TRBJ2-1, with 11 bases fitting TRBD2. This CDR3 is built from 16 residues. Germline CDR1 is SGHTA and CDR2 is FQGNSA. V shed 1 base, J shed 5 bases, and the junction held 4 bases outside the gene matches. The CDR3 coding sequence is TGTGCCAGCAGCTTAGTCGGGACTAGCGGAAACAATGAGCAGTTCTTC. This encodes CASSLVGTSGNNEQFF.

The CDR3 loop reads CASGPGLAGGGGTDTQYF. As DNA, the CDR3 is TGTGCTAGTGGTCCGGGACTAGCGGGAGGAGGTGGCACAGATACGCAGTATTTT. The chain joins TRBV12-5 to TRBJ2-3; 15 bases fit TRBD2. From germline, CDR1 is LGHNT and CDR2 FRNRAP. The CDR3 contains 18 residues. Trimming took 5 bases from V and 1 from J; bases not matched to a gene: 7.

To note about this clonotype: One end of the junction varies from germline; a read error may be responsible. V gene TRBV13 combines with J gene TRBJ2-3, with 8 bases matching TRBD2. The length of the CDR3 is 14 residues. Looked up from germline, CDR1 is PRHDT and CDR2 is FYEKMQ (reference sequence). Here the CDR3 reads CVSSLGLAADTQYF. The CDR3 bases are TGTGTCAGCAGCTTAGGACTAGCAGCTGATACGCAGTATTTT.